These T cell receptor beta chains were read from a single sample in a study of blood T cell repertoires in COVID-19. TCRdb keeps only in-frame clones here, not all; method: immunoSEQ multiplex PCR. The sample carries about 200,000 clones, about 88% recorded once. Sequencing was carried out using peripheral blood. Every receptor here comes from a man aged 45-65 years with COVID-19, enrolled during active disease. CDR3s include the opening cysteine and the closing phenylalanine or tryptophan. A D gene is named only where the DNA matches it firmly. Rows give clone size only sometimes, using once, few, many, or a class for an expanded clone.

TRBV27	TRBD1	TRBJ1-4	.	TGTGCCAGCAGGGGGACAGGCCAAAATGAAAAACTGTTTTTT	CASRGTGQNEKLFF
TRBV18	TRBD2	TRBJ2-7	.	TGTGCCAGCTCACCTCGGCTAGCGGGGGCCACGAACTACGAGCAGTACTTC	CASSPRLAGATNYEQYF
TRBV10-3	.	TRBJ2-3	.	TGTGCCATCAGTGAGTCGGTATTGGGGGGACGCACAGATACGCAGTATTTT	CAISESVLGGRTDTQYF
TRBV15	.	TRBJ1-1	few	TGTGCCACCAGCATTCGGGGGGACACTGAAGCTTTCTTT	CATSIRGDTEAFF
TRBV9	.	TRBJ2-5	.	TGTGCCAGCAGCGTAGCTCCGAGGGAGACCCAGTACTTC	CASSVAPRETQYF
TRBV6-5	.	TRBJ2-7	.	TGTGCCAGCACCCCGGGACTGCATACCTACGAGCAGTACTTC	CASTPGLHTYEQYF
TRBV12-3/TRBV12-4	.	TRBJ1-4	.	TGTGCCAGCAGTCCCCAGGGTAGTGAAAAACTGTTTTTT	CASSPQGSEKLFF
TRBV24-1	.	TRBJ2-3	.	TGTGCCACCAGTGATAGCAGGGTCTCCACAGATACGCAGTATTTT	CATSDSRVSTDTQYF
TRBV7-9	.	TRBJ2-1	.	TGTGCCAGCAGCCCCGTCACGGTTGGGGCCTACGGGGAGCAGTTCTTC	CASSPVTVGAYGEQFF
TRBV6-5	.	TRBJ1-2	.	TGTGCCAGCAGTTACAGCGGGGCTTACAACTATGGCTACACCTTC	CASSYSGAYNYGYTF
TRBV6-5	.	TRBJ1-5	.	TGTGCCAGCGGACTGACTCCTAATAGCAATCAGCCCCAGCATTTT	CASGLTPNSNQPQHF
TRBV4-1	.	TRBJ1-1	.	TGCGCCAGCAGCCACCATACAGGGCGCTTGAACACTGAAGCTTTCTTT	CASSHHTGRLNTEAFF
TRBV5-4	.	TRBJ2-2	.	TGTGCCAGCAGCTCCGCTAAAGGACAGACGAACACCGGGGAGCTGTTTTTT	CASSSAKGQTNTGELFF
TRBV5-4	.	TRBJ2-5	once	TGTGCCAGCAGCTTGTTAGGAGTAGGGACCCAGTACTTC	CASSLLGVGTQYF
TRBV6-2/TRBV6-3	TRBD2	TRBJ2-7	.	TGTGCCAGCAGTTCCCTCATCGGGCGGGGGACCTACGAGCAGTACTTC	CASSSLIGRGTYEQYF
TRBV14	.	TRBJ1-1	few	TGTGCCAGCAGCCAAGAATGGGGCAGGGCTGAAGCTTTCTTT	CASSQEWGRAEAFF
TRBV9	.	TRBJ1-1	.	TGTGCCAGCAGCGTAGATCAAATGAACACTGAAGCTTTCTTT	CASSVDQMNTEAFF
TRBV2	.	TRBJ2-5	.	TGTGCCAGCAGCCAAGGAGGGGGGGCTGGCGAGACCCAGTACTTC	CASSQGGGAGETQYF
TRBV2	.	TRBJ1-2	few	TGTGCCAGCAGTCTCAGACAGGCCCGATTTGGGGGATATGGCTACACCTTC	CASSLRQARFGGYGYTF
TRBV27	TRBD1	TRBJ1-6	.	TGTGCCAGCAGCGAAAAAGGGGGCTCACCCCTCCACTTT	CASSEKGGSPLHF
TRBV7-6	TRBD1	TRBJ2-2	.	TGTGCCAGCAGCCGGGGACAGGGAACCGGGGAGCTGTTTTTT	CASSRGQGTGELFF
TRBV10-3	TRBD1	TRBJ1-3	.	TGTGCCATCAGTGCAGGGGGCGCTGGAAACACCATATATTTT	CAISAGGAGNTIYF
TRBV12-3/TRBV12-4	.	TRBJ2-1	once	TGTGCCAGCAGTAAAGCGGGTTACAATGAGCAGTTCTTC	CASSKAGYNEQFF
TRBV27	.	TRBJ1-2	.	TGTGCCAGCAGTTTATCCGGGGGGGCAGGCTATGGCTACACCTTC	CASSLSGGAGYGYTF
TRBV15	.	TRBJ1-5	.	TGTGCCACCAGCAGAGATTTCGCCGGGGGTAGTCAGCCCCAGCATTTT	CATSRDFAGGSQPQHF
TRBV9	TRBD1	TRBJ2-7	few	TGTGCCAGCAGCGTAGGGGACAGGGACCACGAGCAGTACTTC	CASSVGDRDHEQYF
TRBV3-1/TRBV3-2	TRBD2	TRBJ2-3	.	TGTGCCAGCAGCCAAGATCAGGGTCGGGGGGGGCTAAGGACAGATACGCAGTATTTT	CASSQDQGRGGLRTDTQYF
TRBV6-1	.	TRBJ2-1	.	TGTGCCAGCAGTGAAGATCCAGGGGGGAGGTACAATGAGCAGTTCTTC	CASSEDPGGRYNEQFF
TRBV11-1	.	TRBJ1-6	.	TGTGCCAGCAGCTTGATAGGGGCGGCTCCCCTCCACTTT	CASSLIGAAPLHF
TRBV6-5	.	TRBJ2-5	.	TGTGCCAGCAGTCCCGGGAAGACCCAGTACTTC	CASSPGKTQYF
TRBV6-5	.	TRBJ1-1	.	TGTGCCAGCAGTCAGGGCGTAGGTGAAGCTTTCTTT	CASSQGVGEAFF
TRBV3-1/TRBV3-2	TRBD2	TRBJ2-3	.	TGTGCCAGCAGCCAAGATTCGGGGGGAGGGCAGTATTTT	CASSQDSGGGQYF
TRBV7-2	.	TRBJ2-2	.	TGTGCCAGCAGCTTAACCGGGAGGAACACCGGGGAGCTGTTTTTT	CASSLTGRNTGELFF
TRBV25-1	TRBD1	TRBJ1-4	.	TGTGCCAGCAGGGGCGGGACAGGATCAACTAATGAAAAACTGTTTTTT	CASRGGTGSTNEKLFF
TRBV28	.	TRBJ2-3	once	TGTGCCAGCAGTCTGGCCACAGTAACAGATACGCAGTATTTT	CASSLATVTDTQYF
TRBV5-4	TRBD2	TRBJ2-5	.	TGTGCCAGCAGCTTGGGGACTAGCGTAGTACAAGAGACCCAGTACTTC	CASSLGTSVVQETQYF
TRBV27	TRBD1	TRBJ1-5	.	TGTGCCAGCGGAAGGCGACAGGGGAATAATCAGCCCCAGCATTTT	CASGRRQGNNQPQHF
TRBV19	TRBD1	TRBJ1-2	.	TGTGCCAGTGGCAAAGGGACAGGAAACTATGGCTACACCTTC	CASGKGTGNYGYTF
TRBV6-5	TRBD2	TRBJ2-1	.	TGTGCCAGCAGCCACTCGGGGGGTAGTAACAATGAGCAGTTCTTC	CASSHSGGSNNEQFF
TRBV12-5	TRBD2	TRBJ2-3	.	TGTGCTAGTGGTTTGGCGACGACTAGCGGGAGCACAGATACGCAGTATTTT	CASGLATTSGSTDTQYF
TRBV25-1	.	TRBJ2-7	.	TGTGCCAGCAGCGTTTTTAGGGGAAACTACGAGCAGTACTTC	CASSVFRGNYEQYF
TRBV7-6	TRBD2	TRBJ2-3	.	TGTGCCAGCAGCTTATCGAGCGGGAGGGTGGGCACAGATACGCAGTATTTT	CASSLSSGRVGTDTQYF
TRBV29-1	.	TRBJ1-2	.	TGCAGCGTTGTTTCTGGGGGCGATGGCTACACCTTC	CSVVSGGDGYTF
TRBV3-1/TRBV3-2	TRBD1	TRBJ2-7	once	TGTGCCAGCAGCGCCCAGACAGGGTTAGTCTACGAGCAGTACTTC	CASSAQTGLVYEQYF
TRBV18	.	TRBJ1-6	.	TGTGCCAGCTCCCAATTAACCCGGGACACCAATTCACCCCTCCACTTT	CASSQLTRDTNSPLHF
TRBV7-9	.	TRBJ2-7	.	TGTGCCAGCAGCTTAGACAGGGTTCCCTACGAGCAGTACTTC	CASSLDRVPYEQYF
TRBV11-3	TRBD2	TRBJ2-5	.	TGTGCCAGCAGCGGGAGCGGGGGGGCACAAGAGACCCAGTACTTC	CASSGSGGAQETQYF
TRBV10-3	TRBD1	TRBJ1-2	.	TGTGCCATCAGTGAGTCCACAGGGGGCGCCTATGGCTACACCTTC	CAISESTGGAYGYTF
TRBV6-6	TRBD1	TRBJ1-5	.	TGTGCCAGCACGGGACAGGGACGTAATCAGCCCCAGCATTTT	CASTGQGRNQPQHF
TRBV7-2	TRBD1	TRBJ1-6	few	TGTGCCAGCAGCTTAGTTTGGACAGGGGATTCACCCCTCCACTTT	CASSLVWTGDSPLHF
TRBV6-5	TRBD2	TRBJ2-1	.	TGTGCCAGCATCGGACTAGCGGGAGGGCCGAATGAGCAGTTCTTC	CASIGLAGGPNEQFF
TRBV5-4	TRBD2	TRBJ2-2	once	TGTGCCAGCAGTTCCCGGGGACTAGCGGGGGAGGTCGGGGAGCTGTTTTTT	CASSSRGLAGEVGELFF
TRBV7-9	TRBD1	TRBJ2-1	.	TGTGCCAGCAGCGGCCGGGACAGGGTATCAGAGCAGTTCTTC	CASSGRDRVSEQFF
TRBV7-9	.	TRBJ1-4	.	TGTGCCAGCAGCCCGACAGTTACTAATGAAAAACTGTTTTTT	CASSPTVTNEKLFF
TRBV6-2/TRBV6-3	.	TRBJ2-5	.	TGTGCCAGCAGTTACTCGACATTTTACCAAGAGACCCAGTACTTC	CASSYSTFYQETQYF
TRBV19	.	TRBJ1-1	few	TGTGCCAGTAGTACCTTAGACAGGCCGAACACTGAAGCTTTCTTT	CASSTLDRPNTEAFF
TRBV6-1	TRBD2	TRBJ2-7	once	TGTGCCAGCAGTGATCGTCCTGACTCGCGGGGGAGCGAGCAGTACTTC	CASSDRPDSRGSEQYF